Below, one T cell receptor beta chain is given with its context. Its antigen is not known. This entry is derived from a study of OX40 agonist ivuxolimab in advanced cancers. Study summary: The group had a mean age of 60 years, ranged from about 20 to 80, and was 82.7% male.

Study results and caveats: The average count of expanded clones was higher among CD8+ T cells than among CD4+. Still undetermined is the antigen specificity of the expanded peripheral T cells. Clonal expansion in partial responders at 0.1-3.0 mg/kg ranked among the lowest.

Per the germline V gene, CDR1 is LNHDA and CDR2 is SQIVND (reference sequence). V gave up 1 base and J gave up 5 bases; unmatched junction bases: 3. The CDR3 has 15 residues. The protocol was immunoSEQ multiplex PCR, while the TCRdb copy is restricted to in-frame clones and leaves out a portion. The table has about 48,000 clones, roughly 89% seen once; the top ten hold roughly 31%. The source material was CD4+ or CD8+ T cells sorted from blood, sampled in a trial of the OX40 agonist ivuxolimab. The rearrangement links TRBV19 to TRBJ2-5, with TRBD1 identical over 11 bases. This sequence was found in an adult with an advanced solid tumor such as melanoma, head and neck, liver or kidney cancer. The CDR3 here is CASSIGTGGVETQYF. DNA of the CDR3: TGTGCCAGTAGTATAGGGACAGGGGGCGTCGAGACCCAGTACTTC.